The 4 T cell receptor beta chains below come from one sample, sequenced in a study of CD8+ T cells in alopecia areata. As the sequencing template, cDNA was produced by extracting RNA and reverse transcribing it. The table came from immunoSEQ multiplex PCR; TCRdb's copy has only in-frame clones and leaves some out. The data contain about 56,000 clones, over 95% of them singletons. Sequenced here: CD8+ T cells sorted from blood, sampled at week 0. These receptors came from a human donor with alopecia areata.

The rearrangement uses TRBV7-2 and TRBJ2-1; tentative D call: TRBD1 (7 bases). Trimming took off 8 bases at V and 4 bases at J, with 15 bases between the two ends. CDR3 length equals 14 residues. Germline CDR1 and CDR2: SGHTA and FQGNSA. This CDR3 is CASLPGGLYNEQFF. CDR3 nucleotide sequence: TGTGCCAGCCTCCCAGGGGGGCTATACAATGAGCAGTTCTTC.

The V and J genes are TRBV5-1 and TRBJ1-1, with 8 bases lining up with TRBD1. The length of the CDR3 is 14 residues. The V segment lost 3 bases and the J segment 6 bases; nucleotides outside the gene matches: 7. From germline, CDR1 is SGHRS and CDR2 YFSETQ. CDR3 bases: TGCGCCAGCAGCTCAAGGACAGGGCGGGCTGAAGCTTTCTTT. Protein sequence: CASSSRTGRAEAFF. The whole variable domain, remainder taken from reference TRBV5-1 and TRBJ1-1, is KAGVTQTPRYLIKTRGQQVTLSCSPISGHRSVSWYQQTPGQGLQFLFEYFSETQRNKGNFPGRFSGRQFSNSRSEMNVSTLELGDSALYLCASSSRTGRAEAFFGQGTRLTVV.

V gene TRBV15 combines with J gene TRBJ2-7; D unclear. The CDR3 runs 13 residues. Germline V gene lookup returns CDR1 LNHNV and CDR2 YYDKDF (reference sequence). V lost 0 bases, J lost 3 bases, and 6 bases lay in between. The CDR3 sequence is CATSRDRVYEQYF. The CDR3 region has the DNA TGTGCCACCAGCAGAGATCGGGTCTACGAGCAGTACTTC. Using reference TRBV15 and TRBJ2-7 for the parts outside the CDR3, the full variable domain is DAMVIQNPRYQVTQFGKPVTLSCSQTLNHNVMYWYQQKSSQAPKLLFHYYDKDFNNEADTPDNFQSRRPNTSFCFLDIRSPGLGDTAMYLCATSRDRVYEQYFGPGTRLTVT.

The V gene is TRBV19, the J gene TRBJ2-7, with D perhaps matching TRBD1 (6 bases). The CDR3 loop spans 15 amino acids. Trimming removed 6 bases from V and 1 base from J, with 16 bases in between. Germline assignment: CDR1 LNHDA and CDR2 SQIVND (reference sequence). The CDR3 DNA follows: TGTGCCAGTAGCCCTACCAGGGGAAATTCCTACGAGCAGTACTTC. This encodes CASSPTRGNSYEQYF.